One and the same sample provided the 4 T cell receptor beta chains below, sequenced in a study of T-cell memory formation after mild COVID-19. TCRdb ran MiXCR on the 5' RACE reads and lists one entry per CDR3 protein. The sample has 450,000 or so distinct CDR3 sequences; around a quarter are singletons. The sequenced sample consisted of PBMCs or a T cell subset sorted from them (not recorded which). The receptors come from an adult woman who had mild COVID-19 (a few samples of this study predate the infection). Cell type and time point are not known.

This clonotype was counted only a few times. The chain has TRBV27 and TRBJ2-7, with D perhaps TRBD2 (6 bases). V lost 6 bases and J lost 4, with 16 bases in between. The CDR3 totals 14 residues. Germline V gene data show CDR1 as MNHEY and CDR2 as SMNVEV (reference sequence). DNA for the CDR3: TGTGCCAGCAGCTTGGGGGACTTCCAATACGAGCAGTACTTC. Translation gives CASSLGDFQYEQYF.

The rearrangement links TRBV5-1 to TRBJ1-1; TRBD1 matches at 7 bases. Germline CDR1 reads SGHRS; CDR2 reads YFSETQ. The CDR3 contains 17 residues. J was trimmed by 6 bases and V by 1 base; bases with no gene match: 15. CDR3 sequence (DNA): TGCGCCAGCAGCTTGAGACATAGTTTACAGGGGAGGGCTGAAGCTTTCTTT. This translates into CASSLRHSLQGRAEAFF.

The genes are TRBV27 and TRBJ1-1; D perhaps matches TRBD1 (6 bases). The germline gives CDR1 MNHEY, CDR2 SMNVEV (reference sequence). The CDR3 has 14 amino acids. Deletions cut 5 bases from V and 0 bases from J, with 10 bases between. The CDR3 DNA reads TGTGCCAGCAGTCGCAGACAGGTGAACACTGAAGCTTTCTTT. This translates into CASSRRQVNTEAFF.

This clonotype appeared a few times. J is TRBJ2-5 and V is TRBV19; 9 bases are shared with TRBD1. CDR3 size: 15 residues. V shed 11 bases and J 0 bases; nucleotides not matched to a gene: 10. The germline CDR1 and CDR2 sequences are LNHDA and SQIVND (reference sequence). The CDR3: CAGGQGSGYQETQYF. CDR3 nucleotides: TGTGCCGGGGGACAGGGATCAGGTTACCAAGAGACCCAGTACTTC.